The 32 T cell receptor beta chains below were found in one sample sequenced in a study of cytomegalovirus exposure and HLA in healthy donors. With 60 Vbeta and 13 Jbeta primers, the PCR was carried out. Assay: immunoSEQ multiplex PCR; the TCRdb copy retains only in-frame clones and omits some. The repertoire holds over 50,000 clones, with more than 60% as singletons. The sequencing input was PBMCs. Every receptor here comes from a man between 50 and 59 years old in good health and CMV-seropositive.

The chain carries TRBV27 and TRBJ2-5, with 8 bases lining up with TRBD1. CDR1 and CDR2 from the germline V gene are MNHEY and SMNVEV (reference sequence). The J segment lost 4 bases and the V segment lost 5 bases, leaving 9 bases of the junction unmatched. This CDR3 is 15 amino acids long. CDR3 residues: CASSPTDRVVETQYF. The CDR3 DNA follows: TGTGCCAGCAGTCCTACGGACAGGGTGGTAGAGACCCAGTACTTC.

The chain links TRBV2 to TRBJ1-3, with a possible D match to TRBD1 (5 bases). The germline V and J ends were trimmed by 7 bases and 11 bases, with 15 bases remaining between them. The CDR3 is made up of 12 amino acids. Germline V gene data show CDR1 as SNHLY and CDR2 as FYNNEI. The CDR3 DNA reads TGTGCCAGCAAGGGGCCTACTCGTGCCATATATTTT. Protein sequence: CASKGPTRAIYF.

This chain links TRBV19 with TRBJ2-1; 7 nucleotides align to TRBD1. The J segment lost 4 bases and the V segment lost 4 bases, leaving 7 bases of the junction unmatched. The germline V gene encodes CDR1 LNHDA and CDR2 SQIVND (reference sequence). The CDR3 is 15 residues long. Here the CDR3 reads CASSNLGTDYNEQFF. CDR3 in DNA: TGTGCCAGTAGTAACTTGGGGACAGATTACAATGAGCAGTTCTTC.

This chain uses TRBV5-1 with TRBJ2-5, with D perhaps matching TRBD2 (5 bases). Germline lookup yields CDR1 SGHRS and CDR2 YFSETQ. V was cut by 5 bases and J by 3 bases, with 11 bases left in between. The CDR3 is made up of 13 amino acids. The CDR3 sequence is CASSTRGEETQYF. DNA of the CDR3: TGCGCCAGCAGTACCCGGGGAGAAGAGACCCAGTACTTC.

The V and J genes are TRBV19 and TRBJ1-4; TRBD1 agrees at 10 bases. CDR3 size: 16 residues. In germline, CDR1 is LNHDA, CDR2 SQIVND (reference sequence). V lost 10 bases to trimming and J lost 8 bases; unmatched junction nucleotides: 16. Here the CDR3 DNA reads TGTGCCACCCGGGACAGGGGATCTGGGACAGGCGAAAAACTGTTTTTT. This encodes CATRDRGSGTGEKLFF.

V is TRBV6-5 and J is TRBJ1-2; 8 bases line up with TRBD1. This CDR3 has 13 amino acids. Germline assignment: CDR1 MNHEY and CDR2 SVGAGI. After removal of 7 bases from V and 7 bases from J, the junction contained 8 bases not matched to a gene. The DNA of the CDR3 is TGTGCCAGCATGGTTCAGGGGGCCGGTGGCTACACCTTC. This codes for CASMVQGAGGYTF.

V is TRBV6-5 and J is TRBJ1-5, with a tentative D call TRBD1 (6 bases). The CDR3 totals 13 residues. V dropped 6 bases and J dropped 7 bases, with 13 bases sitting between them. CDR1 MNHEY and CDR2 SVGAGI come from the germline V gene. The chain's CDR3 is CASSTGQWQPQHF. In DNA, the CDR3 is TGTGCCAGCAGCACCGGACAGTGGCAGCCCCAGCATTTT.

The J gene is TRBJ2-1, the V gene TRBV27; D unresolved. Trimming cost V 3 bases and J 0 bases, with 9 bases left between them. The V gene's germline CDR1 is MNHEY and CDR2 SMNVEV (reference sequence). CDR3 length equals 15 residues. As DNA, the CDR3 is TGTGCCAGCAGTTTGCAGGTCACCTCCTACAATGAGCAGTTCTTC. Translated, it gives CASSLQVTSYNEQFF.

The gene calls are TRBV23-1 and TRBJ2-7, with 7 bases that match TRBD1. TRBV23-1 is an ORF, with its function uncertain. The V gene end was trimmed by 2 bases and the J gene end by 4 bases; junction bases not matched to a gene: 11. The CDR3 extends over 16 amino acids. CDR3 residues: CASSQPCRGITYEQYF. DNA for the CDR3: TGCGCCAGCAGTCAACCTTGCAGGGGGATAACGTACGAGCAGTACTTC.

The rearrangement joins TRBV5-4 to TRBJ2-3; a weak D match, TRBD2 (6 bases). V lost 1 base and J 4 bases, leaving 7 bases between the germline ends. This CDR3 contains 13 residues. Germline V gene sequence: CDR1 SGHNT, CDR2 YYREEE (reference sequence). This CDR3 reads CASSLPGADTQYF. DNA for the CDR3: TGTGCCAGCAGCTTGCCGGGGGCAGATACGCAGTATTTT.

V is TRBV27 and J is TRBJ1-5; no clear D. Germline V CDR1 and CDR2: MNHEY, SMNVEV (reference sequence). The V end lost 4 bases, the J end lost 1 base, and 8 bases lay between the germline ends. The CDR3 has 14 amino acids. For the CDR3, the DNA is TGTGCCAGCAGTTACCGGTACAGCAATCAGCCCCAGCATTTT. Amino acid sequence: CASSYRYSNQPQHF.

With regard to this clone: At one of its ends the junction is not consistent with the germline gene, which may arise from a read error. The V gene is TRBV6-1, the J gene TRBJ1-1; TRBD1 aligns across 7 bases. The V gene's germline CDR1 is MNHNS and CDR2 SASEGT. The CDR3 contains 14 residues. CDR3: CASSEGEGAWEAFF. The CDR3 bases are TGTGCCAGCAGCGAAGGCGAGGGGGCGTGGGAAGCTTTCTTT.

This clone was found a few times. The chain carries TRBV2 and TRBJ2-1, with 12 positions matching TRBD2. Trimming removed 8 bases from V and 4 bases from J; junction bases left unmatched: 3. Germline CDR1 reads SNHLY; CDR2 reads FYNNEI. This CDR3 comprises 14 residues. CDR3 loop: CASAGLAGYNEQFF. In DNA form, the CDR3 reads TGTGCCAGCGCCGGACTAGCGGGGTACAATGAGCAGTTCTTC.

V is TRBV18 and J is TRBJ1-1, with D tentatively TRBD1 (6 bases). Trimming took off 2 bases at V and 3 bases at J, with 13 bases between the two ends. CDR3 length: 15 residues. Germline CDR1 KGHSH, CDR2 LQKENI. The CDR3 loop is CASSPTTGGYTEAFF. CDR3 sequence (DNA): TGTGCCAGCTCACCAACGACAGGAGGTTACACTGAAGCTTTCTTT.

The chain employs TRBV7-9 and TRBJ2-3; weak D call: TRBD2 (5 bases). The CDR3 consists of 17 residues. Germline V lookup: CDR1 SEHNR, CDR2 FQNEAQ (reference sequence). V was shortened by 4 bases and J by 0 bases, with 17 bases between the two germline ends. The chain's CDR3 is CASSSRGGLSSTDTQYF. DNA of the CDR3: TGTGCCAGCAGCTCCCGGGGTGGACTCTCTAGCACAGATACGCAGTATTTT.

The CDR3 is CASGGLRAETQYF. The CDR3 region has the DNA TGTGCCAGTGGAGGACTACGGGCAGAGACCCAGTACTTC. The rearrangement uses TRBV19 and TRBJ2-5; tentatively, D is TRBD2 (6 bases). Germline V CDR1 and CDR2: LNHDA, SQIVND (reference sequence). V was trimmed by 8 bases and J by 4 bases, leaving 14 bases between them. CDR3 length equals 13 residues.

V and J are TRBV5-4 and TRBJ2-7; perhaps TRBD1 as D (6 bases). The CDR3 consists of 13 residues. The germline gives CDR1 SGHNT, CDR2 YYREEE (reference sequence). V was cut by 2 bases and J by 4 bases, with 10 bases left in between. The DNA of the CDR3 is TGTGCCAGCAGCTTTGGGGGCTCATACGAGCAGTACTTC. Translating it yields CASSFGGSYEQYF.

This chain links TRBV4-2 with TRBJ1-1; D ambiguous. Germline CDR1 reads LGHNA; CDR2 reads YNFKEQ. The CDR3 has 14 amino acids. V was cut by 1 base and J by 3 bases, with 9 bases left in between. The chain's CDR3 is CASSQGGAYTEAFF. The CDR3 DNA sequence: TGTGCCAGCAGCCAAGGCGGAGCGTACACTGAAGCTTTCTTT.

This sequence joins TRBV7-3 and TRBJ2-6; maybe TRBD2 (5 bases). V lost 5 bases and J 4 bases, leaving 18 bases between the germline ends. The CDR3 covers 17 residues. Germline-derived CDR1 and CDR2 are SGHTA and FQGTGA. CDR3 sequence: CASSLKGLHLGANVLTF. The CDR3 bases are TGTGCCAGCAGCCTTAAAGGACTCCATCTAGGGGCCAACGTCCTGACTTTC.

The V and J genes are TRBV6-6 and TRBJ2-7; 13 bases line up with TRBD2. Germline CDR1 is MNHNY and CDR2 is SVGAGI (reference sequence). V shed 7 bases and J 2 bases; nucleotides not matched to a gene: 5. The CDR3 loop spans 15 amino acids. The CDR3 DNA sequence: TGTGCCAGCAACTTGGGACTAGCGGGAACCTACGAGCAGTACTTC. This sequence encodes CASNLGLAGTYEQYF.

The gene calls are TRBV30 and TRBJ1-1, with D possibly TRBD1 on 6 matching bases. The CDR3 totals 13 residues. With 2 bases removed from V and 2 bases from J, the gap between germline ends came to 9 bases. Germline V gene sequence: CDR1 GTSNPN, CDR2 SVGIG (reference sequence). The CDR3 nucleotides are TGTGCCTGGAGTACAGGGATCAACACTGAAGCTTTCTTT. Encoded protein: CAWSTGINTEAFF.

In its sample, this clone was seen a few times. A far larger clone is only one base removed, so a read error is likely. The rearrangement links TRBV4-1 to TRBJ2-7, with D unresolved. The germline V gene has CDR1 MGHRA and CDR2 YSYEKL. CDR3 size: 16 residues. Trimming took off 0 bases at V and 3 bases at J, with 15 bases between the two ends. The CDR3 protein is CASSQEAGKGDYEQYF. CDR3 DNA: TGCGCCAGCAGCCAAGAAGCAGGAAAAGGCGACTACGAGCAGTACTTC.

The chain combines TRBV18 with TRBJ2-6, with D tentatively TRBD2 (7 bases). The CDR3 loop spans 16 amino acids. Germline assignment: CDR1 KGHSH and CDR2 LQKENI. Trimming pared 1 base from V and 6 bases from J, leaving 13 bases between. CDR3 amino acids: CASSPQGGGTANVLTF. CDR3 nucleotide sequence: TGTGCCAGCTCACCACAGGGAGGGGGAACGGCCAACGTCCTGACTTTC.

This clone was picked up a small number of times. A junction boundary mismatches the germline segment, possibly from a read error. The V gene is TRBV19, the J gene TRBJ2-2; 10 bases fit TRBD1. This CDR3 is built from 17 residues. CDR1 is LNHDA, CDR2 SQIVND, per germline (reference sequence). The DNA of the CDR3 is TGTGACAGTAGCCTCCGACCGGGACAGGGGTTCACCGGGGAGCTGTTTTTT. Translation gives CDSSLRPGQGFTGELFF.

The chain carries TRBV18 and TRBJ2-7, with 7 positions matching TRBD1. Germline trimming cut 4 bases from V and 0 bases from J; bases unmatched to any gene: 6. Germline assignment: CDR1 KGHSH and CDR2 LQKENI. This CDR3 region has 15 residues. CDR3 DNA: TGTGCCAGCTCACAATACCGGGACAGCTCCTACGAGCAGTACTTC. Its translation: CASSQYRDSSYEQYF.

The chain uses TRBV6-1 and TRBJ1-6; D perhaps matches TRBD1 (5 bases). Germline-derived CDR1 and CDR2 are MNHNS and SASEGT. V lost 6 bases and J 11 bases, leaving 17 bases between the germline ends. The CDR3 has 14 residues. Written as DNA, the CDR3 is TGTGCCAGCAGCCAGGGACGGGGGGAAACACCCCTCCACTTT. Translation gives CASSQGRGETPLHF.

The genes are TRBV2 and TRBJ2-2; tentatively, D is TRBD1 (5 bases). In germline, CDR1 is SNHLY, CDR2 FYNNEI. Trimming removed 7 bases from V and 1 base from J, with 13 bases in between. This CDR3 has 15 residues. The DNA of the CDR3 is TGTGCCAGCAATTTGGCAGGACAGAACACCGGGGAGCTGTTTTTT. Its protein is CASNLAGQNTGELFF.

This clone turned up a few times. An end of the junction does not agree with germline; a read error may underlie this. Other DNA sequences from this sample encode an identical CDR3 as well. This chain links TRBV9 with TRBJ2-7; tentatively, D is TRBD1 (6 bases). Germline loops: CDR1 SGDLS, CDR2 YYNGEE. There are 15 residues in the CDR3. CDR3 in amino acids: CASSSQGPSSYAQYF. CDR3 nucleotide sequence: TGTGCCAGCAGCTCACAGGGCCCGAGCTCCTACGCGCAGTACTTC.

In regard to this clone: The same CDR3 can be traced to other DNA sequences in this sample. This chain connects TRBV11-2 to TRBJ1-1; 7 bases agree with TRBD1. After removal of 2 bases from V and 6 bases from J, the junction contained 3 bases not matched to a gene. Germline CDR1 SGHAT, CDR2 FQNNGV. The CDR3 loop spans 13 amino acids. Written as DNA, the CDR3 is TGTGCCAGCAGCTTATTAGGGGGCCCTGAAGCTTTCTTT. It yields the protein CASSLLGGPEAFF.

V is TRBV29-1 and J is TRBJ2-1; D gene uncertain. The CDR3 has 13 amino acids. Trimming took off 3 bases at V and 5 bases at J, with 11 bases between the two ends. Germline V gene data show CDR1 as SQVTM and CDR2 as ANQGSEA. The chain's CDR3 is CSVEATKDNEQFF. The DNA of the CDR3 is TGCAGCGTTGAGGCGACAAAGGACAATGAGCAGTTCTTC.

The chain couples TRBV5-4 to TRBJ2-4, with TRBD2 matching over 7 bases. This CDR3 is 17 amino acids long. The V gene end was trimmed by 0 bases and the J gene end by 1 base; junction bases not matched to a gene: 7. Germline-derived CDR1 and CDR2 are SGHNT and YYREEE (reference sequence). The CDR3 DNA reads as TGTGCCAGCAGCTTGGCCGTAGTAGCGGGCGCCAAAAACATTCAGTACTTC. This encodes CASSLAVVAGAKNIQYF.

The chain combines TRBV4-3 with TRBJ2-7, with no clear D. V shed 0 bases and J shed 0 bases, with 9 bases lying between them. The CDR3 covers 15 residues. Germline-derived CDR1 and CDR2 are LGHNA and YSLEER. Written as DNA, the CDR3 is TGCGCCAGCAGCCAAGATGATAGTTTCTCCTACGAGCAGTACTTC. Encoded protein: CASSQDDSFSYEQYF.